The 28 T cell receptor beta chains given below trace back to one sample, sequenced in a study of early T cells in non-severe SARS-CoV-2 infection. TCRdb processed the 5' RACE reads anew with MiXCR; each CDR3 protein has one entry. The data contain approximately 80,000 distinct CDR3 sequences, approximately 12% of them seen just once; the ten biggest clones take up approximately 3.6%. Sequenced material: whole blood. These receptors came from an adult who was a healthcare worker with PCR-confirmed SARS-CoV-2 infection or an uninfected control (not recorded which).

A few counts support this clonotype. The V and J genes are TRBV29-1 and TRBJ1-2; D call uncertain. CDR3 size: 13 residues. V lost 3 bases and J 8 bases, leaving 16 bases between the germline ends. CDR1 is SQVTM, CDR2 ANQGSEA, per germline. The CDR3 bases are TGCAGCGTTGAGAGGGTACCTATAAGGGGCTACACCTTC. Translation gives CSVERVPIRGYTF.

This clonotype has at least ten counts. The chain joins TRBV28 to TRBJ2-7; no firm D call. This CDR3 is 13 amino acids long. The V end was cut by 5 bases, the J end by 2 bases, with 10 bases between. The germline CDR1 and CDR2 sequences are MDHEN and SYDVKM. The CDR3 nucleotides are TGTGCCAGCAGTCCCTCCCCTCCCTACGAGCAGTACTTC. Translated, it gives CASSPSPPYEQYF.

This clonotype was detected only a few times. The genes are TRBV11-1 and TRBJ2-7; D is tentatively TRBD1 or TRBD2 (5 bases each). The CDR3 totals 15 residues. Germline CDR1 SGHAT, CDR2 FQDESV (reference sequence). Trimming cost V 5 bases and J 2 bases, with 16 bases left between them. The CDR3 loop reads CASSLAGTVTYEQYF. CDR3 coding DNA: TGTGCCAGCAGCCTCGCCGGGACGGTAACCTACGAGCAGTACTTC. Variable domain in full (rest from reference TRBV11-1 and TRBJ2-7): EAEVAQSPRYKITEKSQAVAFWCDPISGHATLYWYRQILGQGPELLVQFQDESVVDDSQLPKDRFSAERLKGVDSTLKIQPAELGDSAMYLCASSLAGTVTYEQYFGPGTRLTVT.

This chain links TRBV28 with TRBJ2-3; no clear D. The CDR3 totals 11 residues. Germline V gene data show CDR1 as MDHEN and CDR2 as SYDVKM. The ends were cut back, 11 bases at V and 6 bases at J, with 12 bases in the middle. CDR3 in DNA: TGTGCCTCCAATACCTGGGATACGCAGTATTTT. This codes for CASNTWDTQYF.

This clonotype was counted ten times or more. This chain links TRBV9 with TRBJ2-1; 7 nucleotides agree with TRBD2. Germline V gene lookup returns CDR1 SGDLS and CDR2 YYNGEE. The CDR3 extends over 14 amino acids. Trimming took 3 bases from V and 5 from J; bases not matched to a gene: 5. CDR3 sequence reads: CASSATSANNEQFF. Written as DNA, the CDR3 is TGTGCCAGCAGCGCCACTAGCGCGAACAATGAGCAGTTCTTC.

This clonotype occurred many times. The chain recombines TRBV5-6 with TRBJ2-1; 11 nucleotides align to TRBD2. CDR1 and CDR2 from the germline V gene are SGHDT and YYEEEE. With V trimmed by 3 bases and J by 2 bases, 1 base remained unmatched. This CDR3 comprises 15 residues. CDR3 amino acids: CASSSSGRTYNEQFF. CDR3 DNA sequence: TGTGCCAGCAGCTCTAGCGGGAGGACCTACAATGAGCAGTTCTTC.

In its sample, this clonotype was seen many times. This chain connects TRBV3-1 to TRBJ2-1, with D possibly being TRBD2 (6 bases). Germline values: CDR1 LGHDT, CDR2 YNNKEL (reference sequence). This CDR3 spans 16 amino acids. Trimming took off 4 bases at V and 2 bases at J, with 15 bases between the two ends. This CDR3 is CASSPNKRGTYNEQFF. DNA of the CDR3: TGTGCCAGCAGCCCAAACAAACGGGGGACCTACAATGAGCAGTTCTTC.

The chain recombines TRBV28 with TRBJ1-1; tentative D call: TRBD1 (6 bases). Germline V CDR1 and CDR2: MDHEN, SYDVKM. Trimming removed 7 bases from V and 7 bases from J, with 19 bases in between. The CDR3 sequence is 14 residues long. CDR3 in amino acids: CASTPVGGPGEAFF. The CDR3, as DNA: TGTGCCAGCACTCCGGTAGGGGGGCCGGGTGAAGCTTTCTTT.

This clonotype was observed at least ten times. The genes are TRBV6-6 and TRBJ1-1; D might be TRBD1 (6 bases). The germline V gene encodes CDR1 MNHNY and CDR2 SVGAGI (reference sequence). The length of the CDR3 is 12 residues. The V end was cut by 8 bases, the J end by 5 bases, with 12 bases between. The CDR3 nucleotides are TGTGCCAGCGGGGGGGGCGGAACTGAAGCTTTCTTT. This encodes CASGGGGTEAFF.

This clonotype appeared many times. This rearrangement joins TRBV11-3 to TRBJ1-1, with D possibly matching TRBD1 (5 bases). CDR3 length equals 15 residues. V lost 1 base to trimming and J lost 1 base, with 10 bases between them. From germline, CDR1 is SGHNT and CDR2 YENEEA. The CDR3 is CASSLGGPQNTEAFF. The CDR3 DNA follows: TGTGCCAGCAGCTTAGGGGGCCCTCAGAACACTGAAGCTTTCTTT.

The rearrangement links TRBV5-1 to TRBJ2-1; perhaps TRBD1 as D (5 bases). Trimming stripped 0 bases from V and 2 bases from J, with 6 bases between. In germline, CDR1 is SGHRS, CDR2 YFSETQ. The CDR3 covers 14 residues. The CDR3 DNA reads TGCGCCAGCAGCTTGGGACAGCCCTACAATGAGCAGTTCTTC. It codes for CASSLGQPYNEQFF.

This clonotype has at least ten counts. The DNA of the CDR3 is TGTGCCAGCAAGGGACTAGCGGGAGTAAACATTCAGTACTTC. It codes for CASKGLAGVNIQYF. The chain is built from TRBV2 and TRBJ2-4, with 14 bases matching TRBD2. V gave up 7 bases and J gave up 6 bases; unmatched junction bases: 2. Germline V gene sequence: CDR1 SNHLY, CDR2 FYNNEI. The CDR3 spans 14 residues.

This clonotype was seen repeatedly, ten times or more. The chain couples TRBV11-2 to TRBJ2-1; D not resolved. V lost 2 bases and J lost 2, with 10 bases in between. From germline, CDR1 is SGHAT and CDR2 FQNNGV. The CDR3 runs to 15 residues. Here the CDR3 DNA reads TGTGCCAGCAGCTTAACGGGCGGCACCTACAATGAGCAGTTCTTC. It yields the protein CASSLTGGTYNEQFF.

The CDR3, as DNA: TGTGCCAGCAGCGCCGACCCGAACACTGAAGCTTTCTTT. Its translation: CASSADPNTEAFF. V gene TRBV9 combines with J gene TRBJ1-1; D ambiguous. The CDR3 spans 13 residues. The V end lost 3 bases, the J end lost 1 base, and 7 bases lay between the germline ends. The germline V gene has CDR1 SGDLS and CDR2 YYNGEE. The full variable domain, rest sourced from reference TRBV9 and TRBJ1-1, is DSGVTQTPKHLITATGQRVTLRCSPRSGDLSVYWYQQSLDQGLQFLIQYYNGEERAKGNILERFSAQQFPDLHSELNLSSLELGDSALYFCASSADPNTEAFFGQGTRLTVV.

This clonotype was seen a handful of times. This chain connects TRBV5-1 to TRBJ2-7, with D perhaps matching TRBD1 or TRBD2 (6 bases each). Germline V gene data show CDR1 as SGHRS and CDR2 as YFSETQ. The V gene lost 7 bases and the J gene lost 0 bases, with 17 bases spanning the gap. The CDR3 consists of 15 residues. In nucleotides, the CDR3 is TGCGCCAGCTCCCCGAGGGGGGACAACTCCTACGAGCAGTACTTC. Protein sequence: CASSPRGDNSYEQYF.

This clonotype came up a few times. This rearrangement joins TRBV28 to TRBJ1-3; the match to TRBD1 covers 9 bases. The CDR3 has 17 residues. The V gene's germline CDR1 is MDHEN and CDR2 SYDVKM. V lost 5 bases to trimming and J lost 2 bases; unmatched junction nucleotides: 10. In nucleotides, the CDR3 is TGTGCCAGCAGTCTCCCACGACAGGGGGTGGCTGGAAACACCATATATTTT. Translation gives CASSLPRQGVAGNTIYF.

As concerns this clonotype: A junction end diverges from the germline sequence, so it may reflect a read error. V usage is TRBV3-1 and J usage is TRBJ2-7, with 10 bases matching TRBD1. Germline V lookup: CDR1 LGHDT, CDR2 YNNKEL (reference sequence). There are 15 residues in the CDR3. The CDR3 coding sequence is TGTGCCAGCAGCCAAGGGCTGACAGGGGGCTACGTGCAGTACTTC. This sequence encodes CASSQGLTGGYVQYF.

This clonotype came up a few times. V usage is TRBV18 and J usage is TRBJ2-7; possible D gene TRBD2, 6 bases. The CDR3 covers 13 residues. V was trimmed by 3 bases and J by 0 bases, leaving 6 bases between them. The germline gives CDR1 KGHSH, CDR2 LQKENI. The CDR3 DNA reads TGTGCCAGCTCACCCGGGGGCTCCTACGAGCAGTACTTC. As protein: CASSPGGSYEQYF.

This clonotype was seen at least ten times. The chain carries TRBV15 and TRBJ1-5; TRBD1 aligns across 7 bases. The germline V gene has CDR1 LNHNV and CDR2 YYDKDF (reference sequence). The CDR3 is made up of 15 amino acids. The J segment lost 1 base and the V segment lost 3 bases, leaving 3 bases of the junction unmatched. CDR3 bases: TGTGCCACCAGCAGTCAGGGGGACAGCAATCAGCCCCAGCATTTT. As protein: CATSSQGDSNQPQHF.

This clonotype was seen only a few times. This chain connects TRBV7-2 to TRBJ2-7; TRBD2 matches at 11 bases. The V gene's germline CDR1 is SGHTA and CDR2 FQGNSA. J lost 4 bases, V lost 4 bases, and 6 bases had no gene match. The CDR3 runs 15 residues. The CDR3 is CASSSRLAGSYEQYF. For the CDR3, the DNA is TGTGCCAGCAGCTCCCGACTAGCGGGGTCTTACGAGCAGTACTTC.

The V gene is TRBV7-9, the J gene TRBJ2-7; D is possibly TRBD2 (6 bases). Trimming pared 6 bases from V and 0 bases from J, leaving 9 bases between. Germline CDR1 and CDR2: SEHNR and FQNEAQ (reference sequence). The CDR3 covers 13 residues. The CDR3 coding sequence is TGTGCCAGCAGGGTAGCGGACTCCTACGAGCAGTACTTC. Translation gives CASRVADSYEQYF. The entire variable domain, with the rest obtained from reference TRBV7-9 and TRBJ2-7, is as follows: DTGVSQNPRHKITKRGQNVTFRCDPISEHNRLYWYRQTLGQGPEFLTYFQNEAQLEKSRLLSDRFSAERPKGSFSTLEIQRTEQGDSAMYLCASRVADSYEQYFGPGTRLTVT.

This clonotype has at least ten counts. This chain links TRBV6-4 with TRBJ2-3; 10 positions match TRBD1. The germline gives CDR1 MRHNA, CDR2 SNTAGT. Germline trimming cut 0 bases from V and 4 bases from J; bases unmatched to any gene: 1. The CDR3 length is 15 residues. Written as DNA, the CDR3 is TGTGCCAGCAGTGACTCGACAGGGGGCGCAGATACGCAGTATTTT. It codes for CASSDSTGGADTQYF.

By its share, this clonotype is medium-sized. The chain combines TRBV5-5 with TRBJ2-5; 8 nucleotides line up with TRBD1. The germline CDR1 and CDR2 sequences are SGHKS and YYEKEE (reference sequence). There are 17 residues in the CDR3. V was pared by 0 bases and J by 2 bases, with 9 bases of the junction left unmatched. The CDR3 loop reads CASSLAGTGGEQETQYF. The CDR3 DNA reads TGTGCCAGCAGCTTGGCCGGGACAGGTGGAGAACAAGAGACCCAGTACTTC.

This clonotype was observed at least ten times. This CDR3 reads CASSLEGGGSTDTQYF. The DNA for the CDR3 is TGTGCCAGCAGCTTAGAGGGCGGGGGGAGCACAGATACGCAGTATTTT. The chain joins TRBV7-6 to TRBJ2-3, with 8 nucleotides matching TRBD2. V lost 1 base to trimming and J lost 0 bases; unmatched junction nucleotides: 3. CDR1 is SGHVS, CDR2 FNYEAQ, per germline. This CDR3 is built from 16 residues.

This chain connects TRBV5-1 to TRBJ2-1; TRBD1 matches at 11 bases. Germline V lookup: CDR1 SGHRS, CDR2 YFSETQ. The CDR3 totals 16 residues. The V and J ends lost 4 bases and 4 bases, in that order; junction bases with no gene match: 7. The CDR3 spells CASSQRTGGSYNEQFF. CDR3 DNA sequence: TGCGCCAGCAGCCAAAGGACAGGGGGCTCTTACAATGAGCAGTTCTTC.

This clonotype was counted ten times or more. The chain uses TRBV19 and TRBJ2-7, with TRBD2 matching 7 bases. Germline CDR1 reads LNHDA; CDR2 reads SQIVND (reference sequence). With 6 bases clipped from V and 1 base from J, the junction kept 6 bases outside the gene matches. CDR3 length equals 14 residues. The CDR3 bases are TGTGCCAGTAGCTTGCGGCGGGAGTCCTACGAGCAGTACTTC. Translating it yields CASSLRRESYEQYF.

This clonotype was recorded a few times. The chain uses TRBV29-1 and TRBJ2-2, with TRBD1 matching 7 bases. Germline V gene sequence: CDR1 SQVTM, CDR2 ANQGSEA. V dropped 4 bases and J dropped 5; count of bases not matched to a gene: 7. The CDR3 extends over 14 amino acids. The CDR3 bases are TGCAGCGTTGCGAGGGGGCGAGAGACCGGGGAGCTGTTTTTT. Translated, it gives CSVARGRETGELFF.

This clonotype was counted between two and nine times. The CDR3 spells CASSLGAPRYNEQFF. In DNA form, the CDR3 reads TGTGCCAGCAGCTTAGGGGCCCCCCGGTACAATGAGCAGTTCTTC. The rearrangement links TRBV7-9 to TRBJ2-1; D is undetermined. Trimming left V 1 base short and J 4 bases short, with 11 bases between. CDR1 is SEHNR, CDR2 FQNEAQ, per germline (reference sequence). This CDR3 is built from 15 residues.